This T cell receptor beta chain was captured in a study of T cell responses to AZD1222 COVID-19 vaccine. Whole-study context: It was second doses at about 4 or about 12 weeks that were pooled.

Study results and caveats: Baseline testing showed seropositivity in only six AZD1222 recipients.

The CDR3 is made up of 21 amino acids. Trimming at V came to 3 bases and at J to 0 bases, leaving 22 bases not matched to a gene. Of note for this clone: Its antigen is undetermined.

The table came from immunoSEQ multiplex PCR; TCRdb's copy has only in-frame clones and leaves some out. The repertoire holds approximately 70,000 clones, with approximately 90% as singletons. This TCR derives from an adult in good health. This chain joins TRBV23-1 and TRBJ1-2, with 7 bases matching TRBD1. TRBV23-1 is flagged as an ORF with uncertain function. The sample in question was peripheral blood, obtained on day 0 of AZD1222 vaccination. The chain's CDR3 is CASSHPRTGVCPTQSNYGYTF. The CDR3, as DNA: TGCGCCAGCAGTCACCCGAGGACAGGTGTCTGCCCCACCCAGTCTAACTATGGCTACACCTTC.